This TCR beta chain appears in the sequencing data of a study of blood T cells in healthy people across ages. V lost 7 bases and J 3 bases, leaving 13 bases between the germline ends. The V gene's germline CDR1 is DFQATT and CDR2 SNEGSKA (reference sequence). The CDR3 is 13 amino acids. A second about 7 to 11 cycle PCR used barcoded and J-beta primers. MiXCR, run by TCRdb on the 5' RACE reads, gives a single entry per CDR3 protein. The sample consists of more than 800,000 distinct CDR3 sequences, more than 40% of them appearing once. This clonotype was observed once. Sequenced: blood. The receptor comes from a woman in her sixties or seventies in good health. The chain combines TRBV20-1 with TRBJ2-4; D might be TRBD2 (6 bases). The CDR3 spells CSGRESGKNIQYF. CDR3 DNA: TGCAGTGGCCGGGAGTCCGGCAAAAACATTCAGTACTTC.